This record concerns one T cell receptor (beta chain) sequence. This sample was taken from a study of blood T cell repertoires in COVID-19. Overall study: Samples of COVID-19 (acute and convalescent) were obtained from the United States, Italy and Spain.

CDR1 is WSHSY, CDR2 SAAADI, per germline. Trimming at V came to 3 bases and at J to 10 bases, leaving 7 bases not matched to a gene. The CDR3 runs to 15 residues. The table came from immunoSEQ multiplex PCR; TCRdb's copy has only in-frame clones and leaves some out. The repertoire includes around 150,000 clones, about 79% of them detected once, and 4.5% sits in the top ten. Sequenced material: peripheral blood. The sequence was collected from a woman aged 80 or older with active or convalescent COVID-19. The chain joins TRBV10-2 to TRBJ1-6; TRBD1 matches 9 bases. CDR3 DNA sequence: TGCGCCAGCAGTGACCAAACAGGGGGCATCTCACCCCTCCACTTT. Its translation: CASSDQTGGISPLHF.